This TCR beta chain was sequenced for a study of T cell responses to AZD1222 COVID-19 vaccine (dated by TCRdb to about 2021). A note on the overall study: AZD1222 recipients whose second dose came at about 4 weeks and those whose second dose came at about 12 weeks were combined into one group, since spike-specific TCR depth and breadth did not differ between the two schedules. Trial participants were enrolled by age into subgroups of 18-55, 56-69 and 70-plus years, and around 150, 28 and 57 TCR-sequenced participants, respectively, were included in these subgroups. A total of over 230 trial participants underwent TCR sequencing, of whom about 200 had received two doses of AZD1222 and approximately 25 had received two doses of the MenACWY control vaccine.

Based on the germline V gene, the CDR1 and CDR2 sequences are SNHLY and FYNNEI. V is reduced by 5 bases and J by 1 base, leaving a spacing of 12 bases between them. The CDR3 contains 15 residues, cysteine and phenylalanine counted. The CDR3 DNA has 45 bases and is translated from base 1. The CDR3 regions of human TCRbeta chains were subjected to immunosequencing. The source study handled its data this way. Repertoire TCRs were checked for matches against a reference library of SARS-CoV-2-specific TCRs that had been generated using the MIRA antigen-specificity platform. Breadth was defined as the fraction of unique TCRs that were SARS-CoV-2-associated. Depth was defined as the fraction of total T cells that were SARS-CoV-2-associated. Using the MIRA data, each spike-specific TCR was assigned both to the spike region to which the TCR was reactive and to a CD4 or CD8 class. Log10-transformed breadth and depth values were compared by one-way ANOVA with Sidak's multiple comparisons tests. This immuneACCESS table, as held by TCRdb, lists in-frame sequences with V and J called but not all clones. Of the missing ones, under half trace to an unresolved V gene in checked studies; the others have no known cause. That table gives V, J and clone size, and the DNA gave D and trimming. This sample gives over 45,000 clones in total; 70% to 90% of them show up just once. Over 12% of the sample is held by the ten biggest clonotypes.

What the work shows at the level of the full study, not this receptor alone: The whole spike protein was spanned by vaccine-associated CD4 TCRs, and dominant responses were seen in regions 160-218 and 743-854. Reportedly, almost half of the unique spike-specific TCRs recognized epitopes lying outside the regions that are mutated in the B.1.351 and B.1.1.7 variants. Only a handful of AZD1222 recipients were SARS-CoV-2 seropositive at baseline, limiting conclusions about previously exposed vaccinees. The 56-69-year group was small, and its depth increase did not reach significance, likely because of low power. Most participants were white British and females outnumbered males, and the authors suggested that clonal diversity may have been underestimated. After two AZD1222 doses, both the breadth and the depth of spike-specific TCRs were significantly higher than at day 0 and than in MenACWY recipients. Because no day 14 peak-response samples were available, repertoires were characterized only after the peak T cell response.

Turning to this clone: The antigen this receptor binds is unknown. No base quality information exists; no much larger clone differs at one position.

The sample's time point label is to be understood as: baseline before first vaccination. Vaccinee samples were obtained from the UK trials COV001 and COV002, which included a single-blind randomized controlled phase 2/3 trial of AZD1222 (ChAdOx1 nCoV-19) in healthy adults. For TCRbeta chain sequencing, PBMC samples were collected from trial participants at day 0 and at day 28 after the second dose. This sequence was found in an adult in good health. The sequences come from peripheral blood, collected on day 0 of AZD1222 vaccination. This chain is built from TRBV2 and TRBJ1-5; possibly the D gene is TRBD1, per 6 matching bases. The CDR3 reads CASSPGTRSNQPQHF. The base sequence is TGTGCCAGCAGTCCCGGGACACGGAGCAATCAGCCCCAGCATTTT.